The present T cell receptor (beta chain) was sequenced within a study of blood T cell repertoires in COVID-19 (dated by TCRdb to about 2020). With respect to the entire study: Samples covering the acute and convalescent phases of COVID-19 were provided by collaborators in the United States, Italy and Spain. The material from the prospective study consisted of cDNA or gDNA derived from T cells, B-cell-depleted T cells, or PBMCs. Subjects who had been exposed to COVID-19, were actively infected with it, or had recovered from it provided the deeply sampled blood TCRbeta repertoires that made up the dataset. A freely available public database, intended as a resource for researchers studying the immune response to SARS-CoV-2, is where the repertoires were released. The samples were drawn from the first 160 participants of the ongoing ImmuneRACE study and from 1,254 subjects provided by 6 global collaborators. Sample metadata almost always included a de-identified subject ID, COVID-19 status, age in years and sex. Where HLA class I and class II types were available, the types were taken from metadata supplied by the sample provider, not from assay-based typing. General study outcomes and caveats: The quantity of clinical and demographic metadata differed by source and by participant and was supplied without curation.

One collaborating source in Seattle enrolled patients during active infection and followed them longitudinally through the course of disease. The collaborating institutions used their own protocols to collect whole blood in K2EDTA tubes. For TCRbeta analysis, collaborators shipped samples in one of three forms: frozen whole blood, isolated PBMCs, or DNA extracted from either of those sample types. TCRbeta CDR3 regions were amplified from genomic DNA using the immunoSEQ Assay, a bias-controlled multiplex PCR. The authors' analysis ran thus. The number of nucleated cells in each sample was estimated by amplification of reference gene primers within the assay. Sequence reads were collapsed and filtered to measure the absolute abundance of every unique TCRbeta CDR3 rearrangement. For each sample, productive Simpson clonality was calculated as the square root of Simpson's diversity index over productive rearrangements. This is the immuneACCESS table as TCRdb keeps it, with only in-frame sequences that have V and J called. A part of the clones is gone; compared with another copy, unresolved V genes explain less than half, and the rest is unexplained. V and J calls plus clone size are reproduced from that table; the DNA served to infer D and trimming. Here the sample has roughly 60,000 clones; 83% occur a single time. The ten biggest clones cover roughly 10% of the sample.

A note on this clone: Which antigen it targets is not known. Per-nucleotide qualities are absent, and no much larger clonotype sits a single base away.

The sequencing sample was made of peripheral blood. This receptor was obtained from a man in his fifties with COVID-19, enrolled during active disease.

The nucleotide sequence reads as follows: TGTGCCACCAGCAGAGCATCCTACAATGAGCAGTTCTTC. Translation gives CATSRASYNEQFF. The V and J segments used are TRBV15 and TRBJ2-1; there is no confident call for the D gene. Relative to germline, V is 1 base shorter and J is 1 base shorter, with 2 bases between their ends. The germline V gene (reference sequence) yields LNHNV for CDR1 and YYDKDF for CDR2. Measured from the cysteine to the phenylalanine, the CDR3 is 13 residues long. CDR3 DNA only is kept here, 39 bases in frame from base 1.